This T cell receptor beta chain stems from a study of T-cell memory formation after mild COVID-19. Study observations and caveats: Clones that got smaller from day 15 to 85 had even CD4/CD8, while clones growing later tipped toward CD4+.

This clonotype occurred a few times. Its antigen is still unknown. One entry per CDR3 protein results from TCRdb running MiXCR on the 5' RACE reads. The data contain under 400,000 distinct CDR3 sequences, 21% of them singletons. Germline V CDR1 and CDR2: DFQATT, SNEGSKA (reference sequence). V trimming: 6 bases; J trimming: 6 bases; junction bases outside the gene matches: 10. The CDR3 runs to 15 residues. Sequences were obtained from PBMCs or a T cell subset sorted from them (not recorded which). The TCR sequence derives from an adult woman who had mild COVID-19 (a few samples of this study predate the infection). Cell type and time point are not known. The gene calls are TRBV20-1 and TRBJ2-1, with 11 nucleotides matching TRBD2. DNA of the CDR3: TGCAGTGCACCGCCACTAGCGGGAGTGGGCAATGAGCAGTTCTTC. Amino acids: CSAPPLAGVGNEQFF.